Sequencing of this T cell receptor (beta chain) was carried out in a study of shared T cell receptors in the human thymus. This CDR3 region has 17 residues. Trimming pared 7 bases from V and 0 bases from J, leaving 22 bases between. Germline CDR1 MDHEN, CDR2 SYDVKM. The data were produced by immunoSEQ multiplex PCR, yet TCRdb's version contains in-frame clones alone and is incomplete. In the table there are roughly 550,000 clones, around 78% of which are singletons. These data are also associated with another study on human thymus T cells. That publication notes: Samples came from healthy Finnish infants during open corrective cardiac surgery. Resections obtained during corrective heart surgery supplied the thymus tissue. V and J genes seemed to be used with bias in thymic and blood repertoires. As related research reported, thymic repertoires overlapped highly among unrelated individuals.

This clonotype originated in a boy less than two years old with a congenital heart defect. Sequenced input: thymocytes. The rearrangement links TRBV28 to TRBJ2-7, with D maybe TRBD1 (7 bases). The CDR3 region is CASKERRGTDFSYEQYF. CDR3 in DNA: TGTGCCAGCAAGGAGCGCCGGGGGACAGATTTCTCCTACGAGCAGTACTTC.